This entry lists 5 T cell receptor beta chains sequenced from one sample in a study of T-cell memory formation after mild COVID-19. TCRdb recomputed calls from the 5' RACE reads with MiXCR, one row per CDR3 protein. The sample has 400,000 to 500,000 distinct CDR3 sequences, 24% seen once. The sample comprised PBMCs or a T cell subset sorted from them (not recorded which). These receptor sequences come from an adult woman who had mild COVID-19 (a few samples of this study predate the infection). Cell type and time point are not known.

V and J are TRBV27 and TRBJ1-1; D unresolved. Trimming shortened V by 8 bases and J by 0 bases, and 10 bases separated the two germline ends. Germline CDR1 and CDR2: MNHEY and SMNVEV (reference sequence). This CDR3 has 13 residues. Here the CDR3 DNA reads TGTGCCAGCCGCCCCCGCATGAACACTGAAGCTTTCTTT. Amino acids: CASRPRMNTEAFF.

This clonotype was recorded once. The gene calls are TRBV7-2 and TRBJ2-4, with 8 bases aligning to TRBD1. The V gene end was trimmed by 4 bases and the J gene end by 8 bases; junction bases not matched to a gene: 7. CDR1 SGHTA and CDR2 FQGNSA come from the germline V gene. The CDR3 totals 14 residues. CDR3 in DNA: TGTGCCAGCAGCTCCCGACAGGGGATCGACATTCAGTACTTC. Amino acids: CASSSRQGIDIQYF.

The V and J genes are TRBV12-3 or TRBV12-4 and TRBJ2-2; D is tentatively TRBD1 or TRBD2 (6 bases each). Between the trimmed V and J ends, which lost 7 bases and 5 bases, there was a span of 23 bases. This CDR3 spans 17 amino acids. CDR3 nucleotides: TGTGCCAGCACCACCTTGGGGGGCGGCAGGGGAACCGGGGAGCTGTTTTTT. Its translation: CASTTLGGGRGTGELFF.

This clonotype has a handful of counts. The chain carries TRBV6-6 and TRBJ2-7; the D gene is possibly TRBD2 (6 bases). V lost 6 bases, J lost 6 bases, and 12 bases lay in between. Germline V gene lookup returns CDR1 MNHNY and CDR2 SVGAGI (reference sequence). The CDR3 spans 12 residues. The DNA of the CDR3 is TGTGCCAGCAGCGGAGGGGTTCCCGAGCAGTACTTC. The encoded protein is CASSGGVPEQYF.

This clonotype was seen a handful of times. This chain joins TRBV6-2 or TRBV6-3 and TRBJ2-3; D is uncertain. Germline V gene lookup returns CDR1 MNHEY and CDR2 SVGEGT. This CDR3 is 14 amino acids long. V was trimmed by 9 bases and J by 6 bases, leaving 19 bases between them. CDR3 DNA: TGTGCCAGTGCCGTCGGCGGCCCGCGGGATACGCAGTATTTT. Its translation: CASAVGGPRDTQYF.